This paragraph reports one T cell receptor (beta chain). The sample originates from a study of CD8 T cells in Susac syndrome. CDR3 length equals 14 residues. CDR1 SQVTM and CDR2 ANQGSEA come from the germline V gene. V lost 3 bases, J lost 0 bases, and 4 bases stayed unmatched. Random-hexamer reverse transcription was applied to about 0.45 to 1 ug RNA. TCRdb processed the immunoSEQ multiplex PCR reads anew with MiXCR; each CDR3 protein has one entry. The repertoire has fewer than 300,000 distinct CDR3 sequences, roughly 81% of them found once; the top ten carry over 0.095%. The origin of this receptor is a human donor with multiple sclerosis. Sequencing was carried out using CD8+ T cells from PBMCs. This chain uses TRBV29-1 with TRBJ1-1; TRBD1 matches at 7 bases. As DNA, the CDR3 is TGCAGCGTTGAGCCGGGACAGATGAACACTGAAGCTTTCTTT. Translating gives CSVEPGQMNTEAFF.